This TCR beta chain was recovered during a study of T-cell reconstitution after alpha-beta-depleted transplantation in children. Ten or more counts support this clonotype. The ends were cut back, 5 bases at V and 5 bases at J, with 15 bases in the middle. Germline values: CDR1 SQVTM, CDR2 ANQGSEA. CDR3 length: 14 residues. Unique molecular identifiers were incorporated during preparation of the TCRbeta library. TCRdb passed the PCR reads through MiXCR, listing each CDR3 protein once. This sample has some 350,000 distinct CDR3 sequences; 10% to 13% occur once, and the top ten carry 2% to 3%. This TCR came from a human donor who donated a stem cell graft to a child with acute lymphoblastic leukemia. Material: PBMCs from the stem cell graft donor, obtained from the stem cell graft. The rearrangement links TRBV29-1 to TRBJ2-2; D is perhaps TRBD2 (5 bases). As DNA, the CDR3 is TGCAGCGTTCAACTAGTAATCAATACCGGGGAGCTGTTTTTT. As protein: CSVQLVINTGELFF.